Sequencing of this T cell receptor (beta chain) was carried out in a study of shared clonotypes between healthy human individuals. The study's findings and limits: As a rule, naive subsets had a larger estimated richness than memory subsets. Only blood underwent sampling, and tissue repertoires likely differ.

This clone was picked up a small number of times. Its antigen is undetermined. Division of CD4+ cells produced a CD45RA+ naive subset and a CD45RA-negative memory subset. V lost 2 bases and J lost 8; bases outside the gene matches: 7. This CDR3 region has 15 residues. Germline CDR1 is SGHDN and CDR2 is FVKESK. Method: immunoSEQ multiplex PCR; TCRdb's copy keeps in-frame clones and lacks some. This table holds about 680,000 clones, under 80% found once. The chain has TRBV14 and TRBJ2-4, with 9 bases identical to TRBD1. This receptor was taken from a woman aged 25 to 39 in good health. Material: memory CD4+ T cells sorted from blood. Specified subset: CD45RA-negative fraction. CDR3 DNA: TGTGCCAGCAGCCAAACGAGGACAGGGGAATACATTCAGTACTTC. It yields the protein CASSQTRTGEYIQYF.